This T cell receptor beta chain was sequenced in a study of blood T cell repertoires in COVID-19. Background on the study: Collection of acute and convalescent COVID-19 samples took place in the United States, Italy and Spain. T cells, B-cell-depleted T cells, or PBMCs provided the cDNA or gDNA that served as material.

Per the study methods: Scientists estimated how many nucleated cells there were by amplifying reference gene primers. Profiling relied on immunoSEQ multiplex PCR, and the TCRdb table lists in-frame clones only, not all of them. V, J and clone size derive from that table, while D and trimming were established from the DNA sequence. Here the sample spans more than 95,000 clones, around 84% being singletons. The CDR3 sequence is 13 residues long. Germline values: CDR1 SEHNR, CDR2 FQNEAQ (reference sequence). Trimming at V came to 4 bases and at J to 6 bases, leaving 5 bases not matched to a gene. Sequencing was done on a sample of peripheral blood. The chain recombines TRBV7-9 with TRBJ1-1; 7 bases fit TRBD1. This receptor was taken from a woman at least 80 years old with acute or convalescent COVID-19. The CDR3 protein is CASSSYRGAEAFF. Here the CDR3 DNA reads TGTGCCAGCAGCTCGTACAGGGGCGCTGAAGCTTTCTTT.